These 25 T cell receptor beta chains were sequenced from one sample in a study of blood T cell repertoires in COVID-19. Method: immunoSEQ multiplex PCR; TCRdb's copy keeps in-frame clones and lacks some. The sample includes about 73,000 clones, approximately 80% of them seen just once. Material: peripheral blood. The receptors here all came from an elderly man with active or convalescent COVID-19.

The V call is TRBV5-1, the J call TRBJ2-5; D unresolved. Germline lookup yields CDR1 SGHRS and CDR2 YFSETQ. V was shortened by 2 bases and J by 5 bases, with 7 bases between the two germline ends. The CDR3 runs 12 residues. The CDR3 reads CASSLDKETQYF. CDR3 in DNA: TGCGCCAGCAGCTTAGACAAGGAGACCCAGTACTTC.

This clone was counted once. The gene calls are TRBV4-3 and TRBJ2-7, with 11 bases matching TRBD2. The germline V gene has CDR1 LGHNA and CDR2 YSLEER. The CDR3 has 16 amino acids. Unmatched junction bases numbered 11, after V lost 3 bases and J lost 7 bases. The CDR3 coding sequence is TGCGCCAGCAGCCAGGTAGCGGGAGGGCCCTCGGGGGAGCAGTACTTC. Its translation: CASSQVAGGPSGEQYF.

This chain connects TRBV30 to TRBJ1-5; D is possibly TRBD1 (6 bases). Germline V gene data show CDR1 as GTSNPN and CDR2 as SVGIG (reference sequence). The CDR3 is made up of 16 amino acids. V gave up 0 bases and J gave up 6 bases, with 18 bases separating them. The CDR3 coding sequence is TGTGCCTGGAGTGTACCTTTTGCGGCAGGGGTTCAGCCCCAGCATTTT. It yields the protein CAWSVPFAAGVQPQHF.

The chain combines TRBV5-1 with TRBJ2-1; 15 bases match TRBD2. The V segment lost 3 bases and the J segment 4 bases; nucleotides outside the gene matches: 2. The V gene's germline CDR1 is SGHRS and CDR2 YFSETQ. There are 16 residues in the CDR3. The CDR3 DNA sequence: TGCGCCAGCAGCTCGGGACTAGCGGGAGGTTACAATGAGCAGTTCTTC. It yields the protein CASSSGLAGGYNEQFF.

V is TRBV7-2 and J is TRBJ1-1, with 7 nucleotides matching TRBD1. From germline, CDR1 is SGHTA and CDR2 FQGNSA. J lost 1 base, V lost 4 bases, and 6 bases had no gene match. This CDR3 is 15 amino acids long. The DNA for the CDR3 is TGTGCCAGCAGCTCCAGAGCAGGGGGGAACACTGAAGCTTTCTTT. This sequence encodes CASSSRAGGNTEAFF.

The rearrangement uses TRBV18 and TRBJ1-5; 9 positions match TRBD1. The junction had 1 base not matched to a gene; V was cut back by 5 bases and J by 5 bases. Germline V lookup: CDR1 KGHSH, CDR2 LQKENI. This CDR3 comprises 13 residues. CDR3 loop: CASSDRGDQPQHF. For the CDR3, the DNA is TGTGCCAGCTCAGACAGGGGGGATCAGCCCCAGCATTTT.

This clone appeared once. The chain employs TRBV30 and TRBJ2-7, with 8 bases fitting TRBD2. CDR3 length: 13 residues. J lost 3 bases, V lost 1 base, and 2 bases had no gene match. Germline V CDR1 and CDR2: GTSNPN, SVGIG (reference sequence). The CDR3 DNA sequence: TGTGCCTGGAGTGGCGGGGGGATCTACGAGCAGTACTTC. It codes for CAWSGGGIYEQYF.

This rearrangement joins TRBV9 to TRBJ2-7, with D perhaps matching TRBD1 (6 bases). This CDR3 contains 13 residues. Trimming shortened V by 0 bases and J by 12 bases, and 16 bases separated the two germline ends. CDR1 and CDR2 from the germline V gene are SGDLS and YYNGEE. CDR3 nucleotide sequence: TGTGCCAGCAGCGTAGGGGATGGACAGCGCCGGTACTTC. Translated, it gives CASSVGDGQRRYF.

CDR3 nucleotide sequence: TGTGCCAGCAGTCCGATCCGGGACAGGGGGCGAGGCAATCAGCCCCAGCATTTT. This codes for CASSPIRDRGRGNQPQHF. The gene calls are TRBV6-2 or TRBV6-3 and TRBJ1-5; 12 bases match TRBD1. Losses at the gene ends were 5 bases for V and 2 bases for J; bases not matched to a gene: 10. This CDR3 is built from 18 residues. Looked up from germline, CDR1 is MNHEY and CDR2 is SVGEGT.

This chain joins TRBV2 and TRBJ1-2, with TRBD1 as a possible D gene (5 bases). The length of the CDR3 is 12 residues. V gave up 6 bases and J gave up 8 bases, with 13 bases separating them. The V gene's germline CDR1 is SNHLY and CDR2 FYNNEI. CDR3 nucleotides: TGTGCCAGCAGAGATGCAGGGCGCGGCTACACCTTC. Translation gives CASRDAGRGYTF.

J is TRBJ2-7 and V is TRBV7-8, with D possibly TRBD1 on 5 matching bases. The CDR3 runs to 15 residues. The V end was cut by 1 base, the J end by 0 bases, with 10 bases between. Germline V gene sequence: CDR1 SGHVS, CDR2 FQNEAQ. In nucleotides, the CDR3 is TGTGCCAGCAGCTTAGAAAGACAGCCCTCCTACGAGCAGTACTTC. Translating gives CASSLERQPSYEQYF.

This clone was seen only a few times. The gene calls are TRBV28 and TRBJ1-2; maybe TRBD1 (6 bases). The germline V and J ends were trimmed by 3 bases and 0 bases, with 11 bases remaining between them. Germline loops: CDR1 MDHEN, CDR2 SYDVKM. There are 15 residues in the CDR3. CDR3 DNA: TGTGCCAGCAGTTTCCAGGGGACAACTAACTATGGCTACACCTTC. This translates into CASSFQGTTNYGYTF.

This chain connects TRBV5-1 to TRBJ1-1; 8 bases line up with TRBD1. The CDR3 sequence is 15 residues long. The germline CDR1 and CDR2 sequences are SGHRS and YFSETQ. The V gene end was trimmed by 2 bases and the J gene end by 1 base; junction bases not matched to a gene: 4. CDR3: CASSFQGAQNTEAFF. The CDR3 DNA follows: TGCGCCAGCAGCTTTCAGGGGGCGCAGAACACTGAAGCTTTCTTT.

This rearrangement joins TRBV30 to TRBJ1-1, with 7 nucleotides matching TRBD1. The V segment lost 3 bases and the J segment 1 base; nucleotides outside the gene matches: 5. Germline CDR1 and CDR2: GTSNPN and SVGIG (reference sequence). CDR3 length: 14 residues. The CDR3 nucleotides read TGTGCCTGGAGCCCGGGACAGAAGAACACTGAAGCTTTCTTT. This translates into CAWSPGQKNTEAFF.

The sample holds a few counts of this clone. This same CDR3 is encoded by further DNA sequences in the sample. The rearrangement links TRBV7-9 to TRBJ2-1; TRBD2 agrees at 12 bases. Trimming cost V 5 bases and J 2 bases; bases outside gene matches: 4. The length of the CDR3 is 16 residues. Looked up from germline, CDR1 is SEHNR and CDR2 is FQNEAQ (reference sequence). The CDR3 nucleotides read TGTGCCAGCAGCCCAGGACTAGCGGGGCCCTACAATGAGCAGTTCTTC. Its protein is CASSPGLAGPYNEQFF.

The genes are TRBV5-1 and TRBJ1-3; D might be TRBD1 (5 bases). There are 16 residues in the CDR3. V lost 2 bases and J lost 0, with 12 bases in between. Germline loops: CDR1 SGHRS, CDR2 YFSETQ. CDR3 bases: TGCGCCAGCAGCTTCACAGGCCAAATCTCTGGAAACACCATATATTTT. It translates to CASSFTGQISGNTIYF.

The genes are TRBV29-1 and TRBJ2-7, with TRBD2 matching over 13 bases. With 4 bases clipped from V and 4 bases from J, the junction kept 10 bases outside the gene matches. There are 16 residues in the CDR3. The V gene's germline CDR1 is SQVTM and CDR2 ANQGSEA. The CDR3 nucleotides read TGCAGCGTTGGGGGGCCCGGACTAGCGGGAGTTTACGAGCAGTACTTC. Translation gives CSVGGPGLAGVYEQYF.

The V and J genes are TRBV10-2 and TRBJ2-2; 10 bases line up with TRBD2. Trimming cost V 9 bases and J 6 bases; bases outside gene matches: 4. Germline values: CDR1 WSHSY, CDR2 SAAADI. The CDR3 has 13 residues. Here the CDR3 reads CASSGRPPGELFF. In DNA, the CDR3 is TGCGCCAGTAGCGGGAGGCCCCCCGGGGAGCTGTTTTTT.

Here the CDR3 DNA reads TGTGCCAGCAGCTTTTTGTCTAGCAGCAATGAGCAGTTCTTC. This codes for CASSFLSSSNEQFF. This chain connects TRBV7-8 to TRBJ2-1, with a possible D match to TRBD2 (5 bases). Germline V gives CDR1 SGHVS, CDR2 FQNEAQ. The germline V and J ends were trimmed by 3 bases and 6 bases, with 12 bases remaining between them. This CDR3 has 14 amino acids.

CDR3 sequence: CASSYRDRVNQPQHF. CDR3 DNA: TGTGCCAGCAGTTACCGCGACAGGGTGAATCAGCCCCAGCATTTT. The V call is TRBV6-2 or TRBV6-3, the J call TRBJ1-5; 7 nucleotides match TRBD1. V shed 2 bases and J 4 bases; nucleotides not matched to a gene: 5. Germline V gene data show CDR1 as MNHEY and CDR2 as SVGEGT. The CDR3 spans 15 residues.

J is TRBJ1-2 and V is TRBV6-1; D ambiguous. Trimming stripped 0 bases from V and 4 bases from J, with 9 bases between. CDR3 length equals 14 residues. Per germline, CDR1 MNHNS and CDR2 SASEGT. CDR3 coding DNA: TGTGCCAGCAGTGAAGCGGCACAATTCTATGGCTACACCTTC. Its translation: CASSEAAQFYGYTF.

The rearrangement links TRBV11-2 to TRBJ2-5, with D possibly being TRBD2 (5 bases). The germline CDR1 and CDR2 sequences are SGHAT and FQNNGV. The CDR3 totals 11 residues. V shed 5 bases and J shed 13 bases, with 14 bases lying between them. CDR3 residues: CASSAESGRYF. The CDR3 coding sequence is TGTGCCAGCAGCGCAGAGAGCGGTCGGTACTTC.

J is TRBJ2-7 and V is TRBV6-2 or TRBV6-3; 7 bases map to TRBD1. The J segment lost 2 bases and the V segment lost 5 bases, leaving 6 bases of the junction unmatched. There are 14 residues in the CDR3. Germline CDR1 reads MNHEY; CDR2 reads SVGEGT. The chain's CDR3 is CASSDLTGTYEQYF. CDR3 nucleotides: TGTGCCAGCAGTGACTTGACAGGGACCTACGAGCAGTACTTC.

A few counts support this clone. CDR3 nucleotide sequence: TGCGCCAGCAGCCAGGACAGGGGGCCCACTGAAGCTTTCTTT. Protein: CASSQDRGPTEAFF. The chain is built from TRBV4-1 and TRBJ1-1; 11 bases are shared with TRBD1. After removal of 3 bases from V and 4 bases from J, the junction contained 1 base not matched to a gene. Germline V gives CDR1 MGHRA, CDR2 YSYEKL. This CDR3 region has 14 residues.

This sequence joins TRBV5-6 and TRBJ1-4; TRBD1 matches at 11 bases. Germline CDR1 SGHDT, CDR2 YYEEEE. CDR3 size: 15 residues. The junction had 3 bases not matched to a gene; V was cut back by 1 base and J by 7 bases. For the CDR3, the DNA is TGTGCCAGCAGCTTGCGGACAGGGGGCTTTGAAAAACTGTTTTTT. Its protein product is CASSLRTGGFEKLFF.